One and the same sample provided the 25 T cell receptor beta chains below, sequenced in a study of CD8+ T cells in alopecia areata. Extracted from the samples, RNA was reverse transcribed into cDNA to serve as the sequencing template. Generated by immunoSEQ multiplex PCR, the TCRdb table keeps only in-frame clones and is missing some. The sample has about 200,000 clones, 50% to 60% seen once; the top ten hold around 0.46%. This specimen was CD4+ T cells sorted from blood, taken at week 0. These receptors were obtained from a human donor with alopecia areata.

V and J are TRBV19 and TRBJ1-2; TRBD1 is a possible D gene (6 bases). Trimming removed 5 bases from V and 2 bases from J, with 18 bases in between. CDR1 is LNHDA and CDR2 is SQIVND in the germline V gene (reference sequence). The CDR3 totals 16 residues. The CDR3 DNA sequence: TGTGCCAGTAGTTCCCAGGGACAAGAAAGAAACTATGGCTACACCTTC. Translation: CASSSQGQERNYGYTF.

This clone has at least ten counts. The gene calls are TRBV5-6 and TRBJ1-5, with 8 bases that match TRBD1. J gave up 3 bases and V 0 bases, and 11 bases lay outside the gene matches. The germline V gene has CDR1 SGHDT and CDR2 YYEEEE. This CDR3 contains 18 residues. The CDR3 spells CASSLGFSTGALNQPQHF. CDR3 DNA sequence: TGTGCCAGCAGCTTGGGTTTTTCGACAGGGGCTCTCAATCAGCCCCAGCATTTT.

This clone came up a few times. One junction end disagrees with the germline gene, perhaps due to a read error. The chain has TRBV7-7 and TRBJ2-2, with D hard to call. CDR1 SSHAT and CDR2 FNYEAQ come from the germline V gene (reference sequence). This CDR3 region has 13 residues. The CDR3 sequence: CASSLGPTRELFF. Written as DNA, the CDR3 is TGTGCTAGCAGCTTAGGTCCCACCCGGGAGCTGTTTTTT.

The chain uses TRBV5-1 and TRBJ2-7; TRBD2 might be the D (7 bases). The CDR3 is made up of 14 amino acids. V lost 3 bases and J lost 7, with 17 bases in between. The V gene's germline CDR1 is SGHRS and CDR2 YFSETQ. The DNA for the CDR3 is TGCGCCAGCAGCTCGGGGGGCCCCCTGGAAGAGCAGTACTTC. Protein sequence: CASSSGGPLEEQYF.

The chain joins TRBV7-2 to TRBJ2-4; the D is unclear. This CDR3 comprises 15 residues. From germline, CDR1 is SGHTA and CDR2 FQGNSA. V was shortened by 4 bases and J by 0 bases, with 10 bases between the two germline ends. CDR3 bases: TGTGCCAGCAGCTCCCCCACAATAGCCAAAAACATTCAGTACTTC. Translated: CASSSPTIAKNIQYF.

The rearrangement links TRBV5-4 to TRBJ2-4; D uncertain. This CDR3 spans 14 amino acids. Germline values: CDR1 SGHNT, CDR2 YYREEE (reference sequence). Trimming cost V 2 bases and J 2 bases, with 8 bases left between them. The CDR3 sequence is CASSFWGSKNIQYF. The CDR3, as DNA: TGTGCCAGCAGCTTCTGGGGTTCCAAAAACATTCAGTACTTC.

In this sample, this clone turned up a few times. J is TRBJ1-1 and V is TRBV25-1; no definite D call. The CDR3 spans 15 residues. CDR1 and CDR2 (germline): MGHDK, SYGVNS. The ends were cut back, 6 bases at V and 4 bases at J, with 18 bases in the middle. The CDR3 here is CASSPLVGRGTEAFF. The CDR3 bases are TGTGCCAGCAGCCCATTGGTAGGGCGGGGCACTGAAGCTTTCTTT.

The chain employs TRBV30 and TRBJ2-7, with D hard to call. The germline gives CDR1 GTSNPN, CDR2 SVGIG (reference sequence). V lost 1 base, J lost 5 bases, and 6 bases lay in between. The CDR3 loop spans 11 amino acids. DNA of the CDR3: TGTGCCTGGAGTGCTGGGAACGAGCAGTACTTC. Translation: CAWSAGNEQYF.

V is TRBV5-6 and J is TRBJ1-4; tentatively, D is TRBD1 (5 bases). Deletions cut 0 bases from V and 3 bases from J, with 9 bases between. The CDR3 totals 15 residues. Germline values: CDR1 SGHDT, CDR2 YYEEEE. CDR3 nucleotides: TGTGCCAGCAGCTTGGTGGGCAGGGCTAATGAAAAACTGTTTTTT. Its protein product is CASSLVGRANEKLFF.

This chain connects TRBV4-1 to TRBJ2-1; 8 bases map to TRBD2. J gave up 6 bases and V 3 bases, and 19 bases lay outside the gene matches. CDR1 and CDR2 from the germline V gene are MGHRA and YSYEKL. This CDR3 has 19 residues. CDR3 sequence reads: CASSQKPAVAGTPVNEQFF. DNA for the CDR3: TGCGCCAGCAGCCAGAAGCCGGCAGTAGCGGGGACCCCAGTCAATGAGCAGTTCTTC.

CDR3 sequence: CASSHPSGGGKGEQYF. Here the CDR3 DNA reads TGCGCCAGCAGCCACCCCTCCGGCGGCGGGAAGGGCGAGCAGTACTTC. The chain couples TRBV4-1 to TRBJ2-7; TRBD2 is a possible D gene (6 bases). In germline, CDR1 is MGHRA, CDR2 YSYEKL. V lost 3 bases, J lost 6 bases, and 21 bases lay in between. The CDR3 loop spans 16 amino acids.

This rearrangement joins TRBV29-1 to TRBJ1-1, with 11 bases matching TRBD1. Germline CDR1 and CDR2: SQVTM and ANQGSEA. The CDR3 runs 14 residues. Unmatched junction bases numbered 6, after V lost 5 bases and J lost 4 bases. The CDR3 DNA reads as TGCAGCGTTACCCGGGACAGGGGGAGCACTGAAGCTTTCTTT. Protein sequence: CSVTRDRGSTEAFF.

This clone was seen only a few times. The gene calls are TRBV11-2 and TRBJ2-3; D remains unclear. The CDR3 has 13 amino acids. Germline lookup yields CDR1 SGHAT and CDR2 FQNNGV. Trimming took off 3 bases at V and 6 bases at J, with 10 bases between the two ends. CDR3 region: CASSLNKPDTQYF. DNA for the CDR3: TGTGCCAGCAGCTTGAACAAACCCGATACGCAGTATTTT.

The count of this clone is one. The chain has TRBV29-1 and TRBJ2-5; no firm D call. The germline V gene has CDR1 SQVTM and CDR2 ANQGSEA. The CDR3 contains 13 residues. Trimming cost V 4 bases and J 1 base, with 10 bases left between them. CDR3 sequence reads: CSVGFGPQETQYF. The CDR3 bases are TGCAGCGTTGGATTCGGGCCCCAAGAGACCCAGTACTTC.

V and J are TRBV2 and TRBJ1-1; 7 bases fit TRBD1. The CDR3 contains 14 residues. CDR1 and CDR2 (germline): SNHLY, FYNNEI. The V and J ends lost 8 bases and 1 base, in that order; junction bases with no gene match: 7. The CDR3 DNA reads as TGTGCCAGCCTACTGACAGGGACGAACACTGAAGCTTTCTTT. Translated: CASLLTGTNTEAFF.

This clone was detected only a few times. CDR3: CASSSQADSPLHF. The DNA for the CDR3 is TGTGCCAGCAGCTCACAGGCGGATTCACCCCTCCACTTT. V is TRBV7-9 and J is TRBJ1-6, with a possible D match to TRBD1 (5 bases). The CDR3 spans 13 residues. V was trimmed by 4 bases and J by 8 bases, leaving 9 bases between them. The germline gives CDR1 SEHNR, CDR2 FQNEAQ (reference sequence).

The genes are TRBV11-2 and TRBJ1-4; no reliable D call. Germline assignment: CDR1 SGHAT and CDR2 FQNNGV. V gave up 4 bases and J gave up 0 bases, with 15 bases separating them. The CDR3 spans 17 residues. CDR3 loop: CASSSRGQRTTNEKLFF. CDR3 coding DNA: TGTGCCAGCAGCTCTCGAGGGCAGCGTACAACTAATGAAAAACTGTTTTTT.

V usage is TRBV5-4 and J usage is TRBJ2-3; TRBD2 matches at 11 bases. Trimming removed 8 bases from V and 6 bases from J; junction bases left unmatched: 8. This CDR3 region has 14 residues. Germline values: CDR1 SGHNT, CDR2 YYREEE (reference sequence). CDR3 DNA: TGTGCCAGTTTAACTAGCGGGAGATCGGATACGCAGTATTTT. It is translated as CASLTSGRSDTQYF.

The V and J genes are TRBV5-1 and TRBJ1-1; D is possibly TRBD1 (6 bases). From germline, CDR1 is SGHRS and CDR2 YFSETQ. V lost 0 bases and J 5 bases, leaving 11 bases between the germline ends. The CDR3 sequence is 14 residues long. The CDR3 bases are TGCGCCAGCAGCTTGGCGGGGGCGCGAACTGAAGCTTTCTTT. The encoded protein is CASSLAGARTEAFF.

The V call is TRBV5-6, the J call TRBJ1-1; TRBD1 agrees at 9 bases. Losses at the gene ends were 5 bases for V and 6 bases for J; bases not matched to a gene: 14. From germline, CDR1 is SGHDT and CDR2 YYEEEE. This CDR3 is 16 amino acids long. CDR3 sequence reads: CASRLDPGQGVAEAFF. Here the CDR3 DNA reads TGTGCCAGCAGACTCGATCCGGGACAGGGAGTAGCTGAAGCTTTCTTT.

This clone was found a few times. Written as DNA, the CDR3 is TGTGCCAGTAGTATTAAACAGGGGAGCACTGAAGCTTTCTTT. Its translation: CASSIKQGSTEAFF. The chain carries TRBV19 and TRBJ1-1, with 7 nucleotides matching TRBD1. Trimming removed 3 bases from V and 4 bases from J; junction bases left unmatched: 5. CDR1 LNHDA and CDR2 SQIVND come from the germline V gene (reference sequence). The CDR3 loop spans 14 amino acids.

The V gene is TRBV29-1, the J gene TRBJ2-1; TRBD2 agrees at 9 bases. Germline V gives CDR1 SQVTM, CDR2 ANQGSEA. Trimming removed 4 bases from V and 8 bases from J; junction bases left unmatched: 9. The CDR3 contains 14 residues. Here the CDR3 DNA reads TGCAGCGTTGTGGCGGCGGGGGGGCGGTATGAGCAGTTCTTC. Protein product: CSVVAAGGRYEQFF.

The sample holds a few counts of this clone. The chain combines TRBV29-1 with TRBJ2-2, with TRBD2 as a possible D gene (5 bases). Germline CDR1 and CDR2: SQVTM and ANQGSEA. This CDR3 has 15 amino acids. V lost 7 bases to trimming and J lost 6 bases, with 21 bases between them. CDR3: CSAARDPIFSGELFF. The CDR3 DNA is TGCAGCGCGGCCCGGGATCCCATTTTCTCCGGGGAGCTGTTTTTT.

V usage is TRBV2 and J usage is TRBJ2-1; D may be TRBD2 (5 bases). Trimming pared 7 bases from V and 0 bases from J, leaving 10 bases between. Germline loops: CDR1 SNHLY, CDR2 FYNNEI. CDR3 length: 14 residues. The CDR3 nucleotides read TGTGCCAGCATGGACTCCCTCTCCTACAATGAGCAGTTCTTC. Translation gives CASMDSLSYNEQFF.

The J gene is TRBJ2-1, the V gene TRBV7-2; D not certain. The germline V and J ends were trimmed by 1 base and 2 bases, with 12 bases remaining between them. CDR3 length: 16 residues. Germline V gene data show CDR1 as SGHTA and CDR2 as FQGNSA. CDR3 DNA sequence: TGTGCCAGCAGCTTAGGTAGTGGGTCGGCCTACAATGAGCAGTTCTTC. Translation gives CASSLGSGSAYNEQFF.